The rows below give T cell receptor beta chains drawn from one sample of a study of blood T cells in healthy people across ages. Using its own MiXCR run on the 5' RACE reads, TCRdb lists one record per CDR3 protein. The sample holds 1.4 million to 1.5 million distinct CDR3 sequences, approximately 40% seen once. Sequenced material: blood. Source of these receptors: a woman in her late teens or twenties in good health. Both conserved end residues are part of each CDR3.

v_gene: TRBV12-3/TRBV12-4; j_gene: TRBJ2-7; CDR3aa: CASSWTLSSYEQYF
v_gene: TRBV20-1; j_gene: TRBJ2-1; CDR3aa: CSASSVSGVDEQFF
v_gene: TRBV29-1; j_gene: TRBJ2-5; CDR3aa: CSALRAPETQYF
v_gene: TRBV5-1; j_gene: TRBJ2-1; CDR3aa: CASSNPDRGISYNEQFF
v_gene: TRBV2; j_gene: TRBJ2-3; CDR3aa: CASAGALSDTQYF
v_gene: TRBV7-2; j_gene: NA; CDR3aa: CAISPILAAQGYEQYF
v_gene: TRBV2; j_gene: TRBJ2-3; CDR3aa: CASRTAGASTDTQYF
v_gene: TRBV5-1; j_gene: TRBJ2-1; CDR3aa: CASSTIAGGWTYNEQFF
v_gene: TRBV4-2; j_gene: TRBJ1-6; CDR3aa: CASSQEQANSPLHF
v_gene: TRBV4-1; j_gene: TRBJ2-6; CDR3aa: CASSQEGPTSGANVPTF
v_gene: TRBV9; j_gene: TRBJ2-1; CDR3aa: CASSASVSYNEQFF
v_gene: TRBV12-3/TRBV12-4; j_gene: TRBJ1-6; CDR3aa: CASTSHYNSPLHF
v_gene: TRBV5-1; j_gene: TRBJ1-2; CDR3aa: CASSLDGGQGLVRGYTF
v_gene: TRBV27; j_gene: TRBJ1-1; CDR3aa: CASSFPAGEAFF
v_gene: TRBV12-3/TRBV12-4; j_gene: TRBJ1-1; CDR3aa: CASSFRLKLNPNTEAFF
v_gene: TRBV12-3/TRBV12-4; j_gene: TRBJ1-1; CDR3aa: CASSPRVEAFF
v_gene: TRBV6-5; j_gene: TRBJ2-7; CDR3aa: CASSYYGLAYEQYF
v_gene: TRBV29-1; j_gene: TRBJ2-2; CDR3aa: CSVDEGGTGELFF
v_gene: TRBV15; j_gene: TRBJ1-5; CDR3aa: CATSREASNQPQHF
v_gene: TRBV12-3/TRBV12-4; j_gene: TRBJ1-2; CDR3aa: CASSHAAGLGGYGYTF
v_gene: TRBV2; j_gene: TRBJ2-7; CDR3aa: CASSTDRGMNYEQYF
v_gene: TRBV20-1; j_gene: TRBJ1-1; CDR3aa: CSARLGLVNTEAFF
v_gene: TRBV20-1; j_gene: TRBJ2-7; CDR3aa: CSARGQVPYEQYF
v_gene: TRBV5-5; j_gene: TRBJ2-7; CDR3aa: CASSHRDGITYEQYF
v_gene: TRBV20-1; j_gene: TRBJ2-7; CDR3aa: CSAEDQGNEQYF
v_gene: TRBV3-1; j_gene: TRBJ2-7; CDR3aa: CASTLGGKSSYNEQYF
v_gene: TRBV20-1; j_gene: TRBJ1-2; CDR3aa: CSARDSSQGVVLHGYTF
v_gene: TRBV28; j_gene: NA; CDR3aa: CASSISGAAAYNEQYF
v_gene: TRBV6-5; j_gene: TRBJ1-2; CDR3aa: CASSPGGGSPYGYTF
v_gene: TRBV6-5; j_gene: TRBJ2-5; CDR3aa: CASTLGRFNEQYF
v_gene: TRBV4-1; j_gene: TRBJ2-7; CDR3aa: CASSRSAGRESSYEQYF
v_gene: TRBV29-1; j_gene: TRBJ2-3; CDR3aa: CSGRTETQYF
v_gene: TRBV7-2; j_gene: TRBJ2-1; CDR3aa: CASSLATGAGNEQFF